This passage covers 13 T cell receptor beta chains from one sample sequenced in a study of neurological immune-mediated disorders. TCRdb processed the 5' RACE reads anew with MiXCR; each CDR3 protein has one entry. The table has tens of thousands of distinct CDR3 sequences, just under 4.5% seen once. The sample consisted of PBMCs. Receptor source: a woman aged 55-75 years with multiple sclerosis.

This clonotype was counted a few times. The chain employs TRBV3-1 and TRBJ2-3; D might be TRBD1 (5 bases). This CDR3 region has 13 residues. V gave up 0 bases and J gave up 13 bases, with 14 bases separating them. Looked up from germline, CDR1 is LGHDT and CDR2 is YNNKEL (reference sequence). DNA for the CDR3: TGTGCCAGCAGCCAAGATCCTGGCCAGGGAAAGTATTTT. Its translation is CASSQDPGQGKYF.

This clonotype was picked up many times. CDR3 residues: CASSQPGQRSYNEQFF. The CDR3 DNA sequence: TGCGCCAGCAGCCAACCCGGACAGCGCTCCTACAATGAGCAGTTCTTC. The chain has TRBV4-3 and TRBJ2-1, with D perhaps matching TRBD1 (6 bases). Germline CDR1 is LGHNA and CDR2 is YSLEER. V was clipped by 2 bases and J by 0 bases, with 11 bases between them. This CDR3 has 16 residues.

This clonotype occurred many times. This sequence joins TRBV20-1 and TRBJ2-3; D gene ambiguous. This CDR3 region has 14 residues. Germline CDR1 and CDR2: DFQATT and SNEGSKA (reference sequence). The V end was cut by 2 bases, the J end by 6 bases, with 15 bases between. The chain's CDR3 is CSARRVRLSDTQYF. CDR3 nucleotide sequence: TGCAGTGCTAGAAGGGTCCGGCTAAGCGATACGCAGTATTTT.

This clonotype came up a few times. This chain joins TRBV25-1 and TRBJ1-1; D ambiguous. The CDR3 length is 12 residues. Germline values: CDR1 MGHDK, CDR2 SYGVNS. Trimming took off 4 bases at V and 10 bases at J, with 13 bases between the two ends. The CDR3: CASSGPWGTAFF. The CDR3 DNA reads as TGTGCCAGCAGTGGGCCCTGGGGAACAGCTTTCTTT.

This clonotype came up a few times. The chain is built from TRBV20-1 and TRBJ2-1; no reliable D call. CDR1 and CDR2 from the germline V gene are DFQATT and SNEGSKA (reference sequence). This CDR3 comprises 14 residues. V lost 3 bases and J 2 bases, leaving 11 bases between the germline ends. Here the CDR3 DNA reads TGCAGTGCTAGTGCCCTCCCCCCCTACAATGAGCAGTTCTTC. Its translation: CSASALPPYNEQFF.

This clonotype has at least ten counts. The gene calls are TRBV14 and TRBJ2-5; D may correspond to TRBD1 or TRBD2 (5 bases each). The CDR3 runs to 12 residues. V was clipped by 8 bases and J by 4 bases, with 11 bases between them. CDR1 and CDR2 from the germline V gene are SGHDN and FVKESK. DNA for the CDR3: TGTGCCAGCGCAGGGAGTGGAGAGACCCAGTACTTC. Its translation is CASAGSGETQYF.

This clonotype was counted a few times. This chain links TRBV7-2 with TRBJ1-1; D call uncertain. The ends were cut back, 0 bases at V and 6 bases at J, with 8 bases in the middle. CDR1 is SGHTA, CDR2 FQGNSA, per germline. The CDR3 runs to 13 residues. The CDR3 reads CASSLAGFAEAFF. The CDR3 DNA is TGTGCCAGCAGCTTAGCAGGCTTTGCTGAAGCTTTCTTT. Full variable domain (remainder filled in from reference TRBV7-2 and TRBJ1-1): GAGVSQSPSNKVTEKGKDVELRCDPISGHTALYWYRQSLGQGLEFLIYFQGNSAPDKSGLPSDRFSAERTGGSVSTLTIQRTQQEDSAVYLCASSLAGFAEAFFGQGTRLTVV.

This clonotype was counted ten times or more. J is TRBJ2-3 and V is TRBV7-2; tentatively, D is TRBD1 (5 bases). V was pared by 5 bases and J by 0 bases, with 9 bases between. This CDR3 spans 14 amino acids. Germline V CDR1 and CDR2: SGHTA, FQGNSA. CDR3 sequence reads: CASSPGISTDTQYF. In nucleotides, the CDR3 is TGTGCCAGCAGCCCAGGGATTAGCACAGATACGCAGTATTTT. Combining the CDR3 with reference TRBV7-2 and TRBJ2-3 gives the whole variable domain GAGVSQSPSNKVTEKGKDVELRCDPISGHTALYWYRQSLGQGLEFLIYFQGNSAPDKSGLPSDRFSAERTGGSVSTLTIQRTQQEDSAVYLCASSPGISTDTQYFGPGTRLTVL.

This clonotype was observed many times. The chain joins TRBV28 to TRBJ2-5, with 8 bases that match TRBD2. Germline CDR1 reads MDHEN; CDR2 reads SYDVKM. Losses at the gene ends were 6 bases for V and 5 bases for J; bases not matched to a gene: 5. This CDR3 comprises 13 residues. Here the CDR3 DNA reads TGTGCCAGCAGGAACGGGGGGGGCGAGACCCAGTACTTC. Its protein product is CASRNGGGETQYF.

This clonotype was observed at least ten times. V usage is TRBV12-3 or TRBV12-4 and J usage is TRBJ2-1; D unclear. The CDR3 consists of 15 residues. Trimming took off 2 bases at V and 2 bases at J, with 10 bases between the two ends. CDR3 amino acids: CASSLSAAPYNEQFF. The CDR3, as DNA: TGTGCCAGCAGTTTATCGGCTGCCCCCTACAATGAGCAGTTCTTC.

Many counts were recorded for this clonotype. The CDR3 sequence is CASSQQGAGEAFF. The DNA for the CDR3 is TGTGCCAGCAGCCAACAGGGGGCAGGTGAAGCTTTCTTT. This chain links TRBV4-2 with TRBJ1-1; 8 positions match TRBD1. Germline trimming cut 2 bases from V and 7 bases from J; bases unmatched to any gene: 3. This CDR3 contains 13 residues. The germline V gene encodes CDR1 LGHNA and CDR2 YNFKEQ.

This clonotype was observed a handful of times. V usage is TRBV6-2 or TRBV6-3 and J usage is TRBJ2-3, with 8 bases matching TRBD2. CDR1 is MNHEY, CDR2 SVGEGT, per germline. V shed 6 bases and J 8 bases; nucleotides not matched to a gene: 16. The CDR3 contains 16 residues. CDR3 in DNA: TGTGCCAGCAGAACCCCGGGAGGGGGAACAACATCTACGCAGTATTTT. Protein: CASRTPGGGTTSTQYF.

The chain carries TRBV3-1 and TRBJ1-6; 7 nucleotides match TRBD1. V lost 4 bases to trimming and J lost 6 bases; unmatched junction nucleotides: 3. The length of the CDR3 is 14 residues. The germline V gene encodes CDR1 LGHDT and CDR2 YNNKEL (reference sequence). The DNA of the CDR3 is TGTGCCAGCAGCCCGGGACAGAGTAATTCACCCCTCCACTTT. It yields the protein CASSPGQSNSPLHF.